This entry is about one T cell receptor beta chain. What it binds is not known. Expressed TCRB transcripts were sequenced, since all the RNA that had been isolated was reverse transcribed. Libraries were prepared by immunoSEQ multiplex PCR; TCRdb keeps only in-frame clonotypes and omits some of them. This repertoire shows under 400,000 clones, 14% found once; its top ten account for under 8.5%. CDR3 length: 13 amino acids. V shed 2 bases and J shed 5 bases, with 9 bases lying between them. The germline V gene has CDR1 SGHAT and CDR2 FQNNGV. This entry belongs to a study of beta chain features in type 1 diabetes. Study outcomes and limitations: Naive, central memory and Treg TCRB repertoires seemed to resemble each other more closely in patients than they did in healthy donors.

The sample comprised central memory CD4+ T cells from blood. The chain combines TRBV11-2 with TRBJ2-5, with D unclear. The source is a man aged 25-45 years in good health. The CDR3 here is CASSLSAAETQYF. The DNA of the CDR3 is TGTGCCAGCAGCTTATCGGCTGCGGAGACCCAGTACTTC.